A selection of T cell receptor beta chains follows, all from one sample in a study of T cell responses to AZD1222 COVID-19 vaccine. Clones were sequenced by immunoSEQ multiplex PCR, and TCRdb holds only the in-frame ones, with some missing. The data contain roughly 150,000 clones, more than 70% of them singletons. Sequenced material: peripheral blood, taken on day 0 of MenACWY control vaccination. The receptors here all came from an adult in good health. The CDR3 runs from the conserved cysteine through the conserved F or W. The order of the fields is V gene, J gene, CDR3 protein.

TRBV4-1	TRBJ2-3	CASSQGPRTDTQYF
TRBV7-2	TRBJ2-3	CASSLNGREADTQYF
TRBV6-2/TRBV6-3	TRBJ1-5	CASSYRFGEGQGPYQPQHF
TRBV7-2	TRBJ2-3	CASSAQGGGADTQYF
TRBV7-8	TRBJ1-2	CASSLAPTDNYGYTF
TRBV30	TRBJ1-2	CAWRASATYGYTF
TRBV28	TRBJ2-7	CASLDRRSSYEQYF
TRBV3-1/TRBV3-2	TRBJ1-3	CASSQQAVTGNTIYF
TRBV5-1	TRBJ2-3	CASSLGYTQDTQYF
TRBV11-3	TRBJ1-2	CASSPDAANYGYTF
TRBV5-1	TRBJ2-3	CASSLAGQGVTDTQYF
TRBV9	TRBJ2-2	CASSVGSRNTGELFF
TRBV30	TRBJ1-2	CAWRTGYGYTF
TRBV5-6	TRBJ1-2	CASSLFGQGIWYGYTF
TRBV6-2/TRBV6-3	TRBJ1-1	CASSWMNSPEAFF
TRBV30	TRBJ1-2	CAWSVDSRGVGYTF